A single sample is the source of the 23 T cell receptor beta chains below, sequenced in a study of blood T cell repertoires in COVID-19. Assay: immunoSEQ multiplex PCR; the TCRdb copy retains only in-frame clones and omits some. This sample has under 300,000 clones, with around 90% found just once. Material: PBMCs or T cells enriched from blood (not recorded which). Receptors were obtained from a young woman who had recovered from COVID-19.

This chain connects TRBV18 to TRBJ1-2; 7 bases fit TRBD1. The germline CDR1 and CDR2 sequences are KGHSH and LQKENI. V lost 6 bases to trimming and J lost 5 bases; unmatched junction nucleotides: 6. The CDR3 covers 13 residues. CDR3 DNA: TGTGCCAGCTCTCTCACAGGGGAATATGGCTACACCTTC. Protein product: CASSLTGEYGYTF.

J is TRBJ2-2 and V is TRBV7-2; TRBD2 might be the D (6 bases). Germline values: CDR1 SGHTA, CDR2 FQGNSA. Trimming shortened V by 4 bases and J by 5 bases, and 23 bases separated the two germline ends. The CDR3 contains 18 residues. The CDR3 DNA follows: TGTGCCAGCAGCTACCGGGACTGGCGGACATTTTCTACCGGGGAGCTGTTTTTT. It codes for CASSYRDWRTFSTGELFF.

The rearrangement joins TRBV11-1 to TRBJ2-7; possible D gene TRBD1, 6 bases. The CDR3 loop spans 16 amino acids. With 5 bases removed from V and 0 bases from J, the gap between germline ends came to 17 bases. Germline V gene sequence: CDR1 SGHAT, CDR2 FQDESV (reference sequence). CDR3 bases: TGTGCCAGCAGCCCCGCGGGCAGGGGATACTCCTACGAGCAGTACTTC. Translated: CASSPAGRGYSYEQYF. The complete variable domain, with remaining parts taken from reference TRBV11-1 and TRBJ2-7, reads EAEVAQSPRYKITEKSQAVAFWCDPISGHATLYWYRQILGQGPELLVQFQDESVVDDSQLPKDRFSAERLKGVDSTLKIQPAELGDSAMYLCASSPAGRGYSYEQYFGPGTRLTVT.

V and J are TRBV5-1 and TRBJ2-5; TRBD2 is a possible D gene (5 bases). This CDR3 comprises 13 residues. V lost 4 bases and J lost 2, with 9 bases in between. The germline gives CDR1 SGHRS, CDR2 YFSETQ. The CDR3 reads CASSDPGQETQYF. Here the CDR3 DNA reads TGCGCCAGCAGCGATCCGGGGCAAGAGACCCAGTACTTC.

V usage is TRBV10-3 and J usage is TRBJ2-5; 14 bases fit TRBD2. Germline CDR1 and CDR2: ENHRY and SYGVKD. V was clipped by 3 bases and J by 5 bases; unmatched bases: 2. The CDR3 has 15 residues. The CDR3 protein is CAISDRLAGGETQYF. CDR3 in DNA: TGTGCCATCAGTGATCGACTAGCGGGAGGGGAGACCCAGTACTTC.

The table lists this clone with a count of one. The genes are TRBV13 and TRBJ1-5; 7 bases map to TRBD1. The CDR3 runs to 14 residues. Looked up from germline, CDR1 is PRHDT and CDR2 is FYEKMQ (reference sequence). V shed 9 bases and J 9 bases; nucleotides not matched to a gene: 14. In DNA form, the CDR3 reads TGTGCCAGTGGGTTCGGCAGGGGGTTATTGCCCCAGCATTTT. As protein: CASGFGRGLLPQHF.

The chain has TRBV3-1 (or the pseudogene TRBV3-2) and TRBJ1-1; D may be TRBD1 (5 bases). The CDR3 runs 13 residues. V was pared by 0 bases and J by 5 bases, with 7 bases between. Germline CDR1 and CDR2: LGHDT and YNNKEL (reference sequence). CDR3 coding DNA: TGTGCCAGCAGCCAAGATGGGGGGACTGAAGCTTTCTTT. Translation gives CASSQDGGTEAFF.

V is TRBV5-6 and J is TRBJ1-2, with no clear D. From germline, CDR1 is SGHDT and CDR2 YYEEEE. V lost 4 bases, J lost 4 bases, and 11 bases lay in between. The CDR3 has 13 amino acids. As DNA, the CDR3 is TGTGCCAGCAGCCAATGGAGTAGCTATGGCTACACCTTC. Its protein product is CASSQWSSYGYTF. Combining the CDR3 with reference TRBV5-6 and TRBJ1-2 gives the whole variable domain DAGVTQSPTHLIKTRGQQVTLRCSPKSGHDTVSWYQQALGQGPQFIFQYYEEEERQRGNFPDRFSGHQFPNYSSELNVNALLLGDSALYLCASSQWSSYGYTFGSGTRLTVV.

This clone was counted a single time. The CDR3: CATRYRDYSNQPQHF. The CDR3 DNA is TGTGCCACCAGGTACAGGGACTATAGCAATCAGCCCCAGCATTTT. The chain carries TRBV28 and TRBJ1-5; D may be TRBD1 (6 bases). Germline values: CDR1 MDHEN, CDR2 SYDVKM. Trimming pared 10 bases from V and 0 bases from J, leaving 16 bases between. The CDR3 sequence is 15 residues long. The full variable domain, its missing parts supplied by reference TRBV28 and TRBJ1-5, is DVKVTQSSRYLVKRTGEKVFLECVQDMDHENMFWYRQDPGLGLRLIYFSYDVKMKEKGDIPEGYSVSREKKERFSLILESASTNQTSMYLCATRYRDYSNQPQHFGDGTRLSIL.

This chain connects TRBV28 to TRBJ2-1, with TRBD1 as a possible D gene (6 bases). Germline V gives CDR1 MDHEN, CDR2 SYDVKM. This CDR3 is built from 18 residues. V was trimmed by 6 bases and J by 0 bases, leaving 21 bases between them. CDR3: CASSLNRVGLSSYNEQFF. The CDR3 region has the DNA TGTGCCAGCAGCCTAAACAGGGTCGGACTCAGCTCCTACAATGAGCAGTTCTTC.

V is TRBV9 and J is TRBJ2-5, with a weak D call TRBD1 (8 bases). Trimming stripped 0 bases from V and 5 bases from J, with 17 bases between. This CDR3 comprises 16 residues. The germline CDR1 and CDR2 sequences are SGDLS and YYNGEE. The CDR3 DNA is TGTGCCAGCAGCGTAGGAACAGGGGGGGTTCGGGAGACCCAGTACTTC. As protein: CASSVGTGGVRETQYF.

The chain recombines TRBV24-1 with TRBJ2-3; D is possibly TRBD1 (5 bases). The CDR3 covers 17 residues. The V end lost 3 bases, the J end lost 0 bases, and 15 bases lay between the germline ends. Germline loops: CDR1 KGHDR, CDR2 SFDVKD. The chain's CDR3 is CATSDNLDRASTDTQYF. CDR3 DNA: TGTGCCACCAGTGATAACCTCGACAGAGCTAGCACAGATACGCAGTATTTT.

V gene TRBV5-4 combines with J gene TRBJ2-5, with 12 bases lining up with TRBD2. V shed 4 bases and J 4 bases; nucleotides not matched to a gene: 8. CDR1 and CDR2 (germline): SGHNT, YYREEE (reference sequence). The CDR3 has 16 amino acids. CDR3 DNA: TGTGCCAGCAGCGAACGGACTAGCGGGGTCGGAGAGACCCAGTACTTC. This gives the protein CASSERTSGVGETQYF.

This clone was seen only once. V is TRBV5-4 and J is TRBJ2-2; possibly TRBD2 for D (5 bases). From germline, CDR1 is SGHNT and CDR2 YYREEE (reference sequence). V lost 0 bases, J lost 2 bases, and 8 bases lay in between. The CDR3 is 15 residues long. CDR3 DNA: TGTGCCAGCAGCTTGGTTGCGGGTAACACCGGGGAGCTGTTTTTT. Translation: CASSLVAGNTGELFF. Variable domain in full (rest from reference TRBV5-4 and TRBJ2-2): ETGVTQSPTHLIKTRGQQVTLRCSSQSGHNTVSWYQQALGQGPQFIFQYYREEENGRGNFPPRFSGLQFPNYSSELNVNALELDDSALYLCASSLVAGNTGELFFGEGSRLTVL.

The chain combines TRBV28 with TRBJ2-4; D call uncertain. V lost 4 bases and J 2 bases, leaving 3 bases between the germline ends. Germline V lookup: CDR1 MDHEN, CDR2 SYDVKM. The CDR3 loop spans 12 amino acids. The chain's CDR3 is CASSSSKNIQYF. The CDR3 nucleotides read TGTGCCAGCAGTTCCTCCAAAAACATTCAGTACTTC.

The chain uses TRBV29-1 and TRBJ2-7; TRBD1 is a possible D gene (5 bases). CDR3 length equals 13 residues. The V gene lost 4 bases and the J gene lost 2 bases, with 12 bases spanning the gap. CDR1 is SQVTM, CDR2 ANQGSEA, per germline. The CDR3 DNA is TGCAGCGTTGGGACAACCCTCACCTACGAGCAGTACTTC. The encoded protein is CSVGTTLTYEQYF.

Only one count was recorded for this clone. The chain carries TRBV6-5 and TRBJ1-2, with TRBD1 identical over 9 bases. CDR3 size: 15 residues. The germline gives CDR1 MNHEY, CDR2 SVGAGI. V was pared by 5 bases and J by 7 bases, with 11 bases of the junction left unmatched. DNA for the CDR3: TGTGCCAGCAGTATTACCGGGACAGGGACAGTTGGCTACACCTTC. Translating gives CASSITGTGTVGYTF.

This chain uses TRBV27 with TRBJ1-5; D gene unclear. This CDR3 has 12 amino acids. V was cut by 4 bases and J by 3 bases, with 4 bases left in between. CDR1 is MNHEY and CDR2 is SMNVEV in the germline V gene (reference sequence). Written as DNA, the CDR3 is TGTGCCAGCAGTTATCACAATCAGCCCCAGCATTTT. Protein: CASSYHNQPQHF.

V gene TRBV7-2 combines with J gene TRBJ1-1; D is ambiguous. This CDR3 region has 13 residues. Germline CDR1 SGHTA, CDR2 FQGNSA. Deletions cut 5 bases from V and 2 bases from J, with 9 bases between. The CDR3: CASSRRKNTEAFF. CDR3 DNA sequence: TGTGCCAGCAGCCGCAGAAAAAACACTGAAGCTTTCTTT.

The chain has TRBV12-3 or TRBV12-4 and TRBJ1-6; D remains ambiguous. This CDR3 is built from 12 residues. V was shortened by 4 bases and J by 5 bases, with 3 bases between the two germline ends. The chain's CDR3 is CASSSDNSPLHF. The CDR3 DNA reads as TGTGCCAGCAGTTCGGATAATTCACCCCTCCACTTT.

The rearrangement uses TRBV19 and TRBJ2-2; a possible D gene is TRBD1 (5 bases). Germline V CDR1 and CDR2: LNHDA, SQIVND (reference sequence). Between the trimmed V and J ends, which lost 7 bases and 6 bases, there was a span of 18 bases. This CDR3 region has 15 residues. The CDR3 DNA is TGTGCCAGTACCCCCACCGGCAGGGCGGCCGGGGAGCTGTTTTTT. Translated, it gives CASTPTGRAAGELFF.

CDR3 protein: CASKAGQGNSPLHF. DNA of the CDR3: TGTGCCAGTAAAGCGGGGCAGGGGAATTCACCCCTCCACTTT. The chain couples TRBV19 to TRBJ1-6, with D tentatively TRBD1 (6 bases). Germline lookup yields CDR1 LNHDA and CDR2 SQIVND (reference sequence). Trimming pared 7 bases from V and 7 bases from J, leaving 14 bases between. The CDR3 contains 14 residues.

CDR3 sequence: CASSTRRTGRTNYGYTF. CDR3 in DNA: TGTGCCAGCAGTACCAGACGGACAGGTAGGACTAACTATGGCTACACCTTC. The V call is TRBV12-1, the J call TRBJ1-2; the table's D gene call, TRBD1, was not cross checked with the DNA. TRBV12-1 constitutes a pseudogene. The CDR3 totals 17 residues.